The 21 T cell receptor beta chains reported below all come from one sample, sequenced in a study of PD-1 blockade in classical Hodgkin lymphoma. The method was immunoSEQ multiplex PCR; TCRdb's version includes in-frame clones alone and lacks a portion of them. The data hold 20,000 to 25,000 clones, with 73% observed a single time. Every patient was affected by relapse after autologous stem cell transplantation, while exposure to brentuximab vedotin was not uniform. The sequences come from peripheral blood mononuclear cells (PBMCs), collected before the second cycle of nivolumab. All receptors derive from a human donor with classical Hodgkin lymphoma.

This clone is a singleton in its sample. The chain uses TRBV18 and TRBJ1-2; D is undetermined. This CDR3 region has 15 residues. The V gene's germline CDR1 is KGHSH and CDR2 LQKENI. V dropped 3 bases and J dropped 0 bases, with 11 bases sitting between them. CDR3 sequence: CASSPDGPPNYGYTF. The CDR3 DNA follows: TGTGCCAGCTCACCGGACGGACCTCCTAACTATGGCTACACCTTC.

V and J are TRBV7-9 and TRBJ1-2, with TRBD1 matching 9 bases. Germline V CDR1 and CDR2: SEHNR, FQNEAQ (reference sequence). The ends lost 5 bases at V and 4 bases at J; junction bases unmatched: 11. The CDR3 sequence is 16 residues long. The CDR3 coding sequence is TGTGCCAGCAGCACTACCACAGGGGGCGAAAGCTATGGCTACACCTTC. This sequence encodes CASSTTTGGESYGYTF.

This clone was picked up one time. The chain carries TRBV5-6 and TRBJ1-1; weak D call: TRBD1 (6 bases). The CDR3 spans 17 residues. V was pared by 4 bases and J by 0 bases, with 19 bases between. Germline-derived CDR1 and CDR2 are SGHDT and YYEEEE. CDR3 bases: TGTGCCAGCAGCAATGAGAAATCGACAGGAATGAACACTGAAGCTTTCTTT. Translated: CASSNEKSTGMNTEAFF.

This chain uses TRBV27 with TRBJ2-1, with TRBD2 as a possible D gene (7 bases). CDR3 length equals 15 residues. V lost 2 bases and J lost 8, with 16 bases in between. CDR1 is MNHEY, CDR2 SMNVEV, per germline (reference sequence). The DNA for the CDR3 is TGTGCCAGCAGTTTAACAGGGTGGGGGGGTGATGAGCAGTTCTTC. Translated: CASSLTGWGGDEQFF.

CDR3 sequence reads: CAISDPGLAGGYTF. The CDR3 DNA sequence: TGTGCCATCAGTGACCCCGGTTTGGCGGGAGGCTACACCTTC. The rearrangement links TRBV10-3 to TRBJ1-2; D not resolved. Germline V CDR1 and CDR2: ENHRY, SYGVKD. The ends were cut back, 3 bases at V and 8 bases at J, with 16 bases in the middle. The CDR3 consists of 14 residues.

The chain employs TRBV27 and TRBJ2-3; D gene ambiguous. This CDR3 region has 14 residues. In germline, CDR1 is MNHEY, CDR2 SMNVEV (reference sequence). Trimming shortened V by 0 bases and J by 0 bases, and 4 bases separated the two germline ends. As DNA, the CDR3 is TGTGCCAGCAGTTTATCAGTAAGCACAGATACGCAGTATTTT. This translates into CASSLSVSTDTQYF.

The rearrangement joins TRBV7-9 to TRBJ1-5, with D perhaps assigned TRBD1 or TRBD2 (5 bases each). The J call is doubtful: the DNA matches TRBJ2-3 better. This CDR3 contains 13 residues. Germline loops: CDR1 SEHNR, CDR2 FQNEAQ (reference sequence). The CDR3 reads CASSKGSNQPQYF. In DNA form, the CDR3 reads TGTGCCAGCAGCAAGGGGAGCAATCAGCCCCAGTATTTT.

The CDR3 DNA reads as TGTGCCAGCAGCCCGTATGAGGGCTTCGGGGGCTACACCTTC. Translating it yields CASSPYEGFGGYTF. The chain carries TRBV7-9 and TRBJ1-2; no clear D gene. The CDR3 is made up of 14 amino acids. The germline V gene has CDR1 SEHNR and CDR2 FQNEAQ (reference sequence). Trimming cost V 5 bases and J 8 bases, with 18 bases left between them.

The CDR3 sequence is CASSFTRQGNSNQPQHF. CDR3 sequence (DNA): TGTGCCAGCAGTTTTACTCGACAGGGCAATAGCAATCAGCCCCAGCATTTT. This sequence joins TRBV2 and TRBJ1-5; TRBD1 agrees at 7 bases. V lost 5 bases to trimming and J lost 0 bases; unmatched junction nucleotides: 10. This CDR3 has 17 residues. Germline V gives CDR1 SNHLY, CDR2 FYNNEI.

The chain joins TRBV30 to TRBJ2-7; possibly TRBD2 for D (6 bases). Trimming shortened V by 0 bases and J by 2 bases, and 17 bases separated the two germline ends. CDR3 length equals 16 residues. From germline, CDR1 is GTSNPN and CDR2 SVGIG (reference sequence). CDR3 in amino acids: CAWSVYRRGRAYEQYF. The CDR3 DNA follows: TGTGCCTGGAGTGTATATCGGCGGGGCAGGGCCTACGAGCAGTACTTC.

This sequence joins TRBV4-2 and TRBJ2-7; tentative D call: TRBD2 (6 bases). Looked up from germline, CDR1 is LGHNA and CDR2 is YNFKEQ. Trimming cost V 1 base and J 4 bases, with 17 bases left between them. This CDR3 has 16 amino acids. Written as DNA, the CDR3 is TGTGCCAGCAGCCAAGTTGTCCTAGCGAGGTCGTACGAGCAGTACTTC. Translating it yields CASSQVVLARSYEQYF.

The rearrangement links TRBV15 to TRBJ2-1; a weak D match, TRBD2 (6 bases). V lost 3 bases to trimming and J lost 0 bases, with 12 bases between them. Germline values: CDR1 LNHNV, CDR2 YYDKDF (reference sequence). CDR3 size: 16 residues. The CDR3 is CATSSLAPISYNEQFF. The CDR3 DNA reads as TGTGCCACCAGCAGTCTAGCGCCGATCTCCTACAATGAGCAGTTCTTC.

The chain has TRBV7-8 and TRBJ2-6; the D gene could be TRBD1 or TRBD2 (5 bases each). CDR1 and CDR2 from the germline V gene are SGHVS and FQNEAQ. The CDR3 runs 17 residues. V was clipped by 5 bases and J by 2 bases, with 16 bases between them. The DNA of the CDR3 is TGTGCCAGCAGCCTCCTTTCGTTGGGGGCTGGGGCCAACGTCCTGACTTTC. Amino acids: CASSLLSLGAGANVLTF.

The chain carries TRBV6-6 and TRBJ2-3; TRBD2 matches 11 bases. The CDR3 loop spans 14 amino acids. Looked up from germline, CDR1 is MNHNY and CDR2 is SVGAGI (reference sequence). After removal of 6 bases from V and 7 bases from J, the junction contained 6 bases not matched to a gene. In DNA, the CDR3 is TGTGCCAGCAGACCGGGACTAGCGGCGTATACGCAGTATTTT. It is translated as CASRPGLAAYTQYF.

V is TRBV18 and J is TRBJ2-7, with 7 bases lining up with TRBD1. Trimming at V came to 1 base and at J to 1 base, leaving 4 bases not matched to a gene. Germline assignment: CDR1 KGHSH and CDR2 LQKENI. This CDR3 is 15 amino acids long. CDR3 in DNA: TGTGCCAGCTCACCACGGGACAGCCGTTCCTACGAGCAGTACTTC. This translates into CASSPRDSRSYEQYF.

This clone was seen a few times. The chain is built from TRBV4-1 and TRBJ1-5; no reliable D call. The CDR3 is 15 residues long. The V gene's germline CDR1 is MGHRA and CDR2 YSYEKL. Trimming removed 0 bases from V and 3 bases from J, with 9 bases in between. The CDR3 DNA follows: TGCGCCAGCAGCCAAGACCTGTCCCCCAATCAGCCCCAGCATTTT. Amino acids: CASSQDLSPNQPQHF.

The chain carries TRBV12-5 and TRBJ1-5; D uncertain. This CDR3 comprises 14 residues. The V end was cut by 9 bases, the J end by 0 bases, with 12 bases between. Germline assignment: CDR1 LGHNT and CDR2 FRNRAP. The CDR3 is CASKTEYSNQPQHF. DNA for the CDR3: TGTGCTAGCAAAACAGAGTATAGCAATCAGCCCCAGCATTTT.

The V and J genes are TRBV4-1 and TRBJ1-5; D possibly corresponds to TRBD1 (6 bases). CDR1 and CDR2 from the germline V gene are MGHRA and YSYEKL. V was cut by 0 bases and J by 1 base, with 16 bases left in between. This CDR3 comprises 18 residues. CDR3 region: CASSQDLQGYGSNQPQHF. As DNA, the CDR3 is TGCGCCAGCAGCCAAGATCTCCAGGGGTACGGAAGCAATCAGCCCCAGCATTTT.

The V call is TRBV7-9, the J call TRBJ1-1; D uncertain. Germline V gene lookup returns CDR1 SEHNR and CDR2 FQNEAQ (reference sequence). CDR3 size: 13 residues. Trimming cost V 4 bases and J 1 base, with 7 bases left between them. DNA for the CDR3: TGTGCCAGCAGCTCTGGACGGAACACTGAAGCTTTCTTT. It yields the protein CASSSGRNTEAFF.

The chain carries TRBV5-1 and TRBJ1-1; 7 positions agree with TRBD1. The germline V gene has CDR1 SGHRS and CDR2 YFSETQ. CDR3 length: 15 residues. Trimming at V came to 5 bases and at J to 3 bases, leaving 10 bases not matched to a gene. CDR3: CASRPRTGEDTEAFF. CDR3 coding DNA: TGCGCCAGCAGACCTCGGACAGGTGAGGACACTGAAGCTTTCTTT.

This rearrangement joins TRBV7-9 to TRBJ2-7, with 10 bases lining up with TRBD2. This CDR3 has 17 amino acids. V gave up 3 bases and J gave up 2 bases; unmatched junction bases: 10. The germline gives CDR1 SEHNR, CDR2 FQNEAQ (reference sequence). This CDR3 is CASSLVSSGSLAYEQYF. Here the CDR3 DNA reads TGTGCCAGCAGCTTGGTATCTAGCGGGAGTCTGGCCTACGAGCAGTACTTC.